Described below is a single T cell receptor beta chain sequence and its context. The CDR3 has 19 amino acids. This table comes from immunoSEQ multiplex PCR, and its TCRdb copy is limited to in-frame clones, with some not included. The sample lists around 40,000 clones; roughly 80% were seen once. The data stem from a study of graft-versus-host responses after intestinal transplantation. Material: PBMCs, obtained roughly 34 months after transplant. The clonotype was recovered from a human patient who received an intestinal transplant, so some T cells may come from the graft donor. This chain joins TRBV21-1 and TRBJ1-4; TRBD1 reflects the table's D call only, with no check against the DNA. TRBV21-1 is noted as a pseudogene. For the CDR3, the DNA is TGTGCCAGCAGCAATCCAGGACAGGAGGGGATTGCAACTAATGAAAAACTGTTTTTT. It is translated as CASSNPGQEGIATNEKLFF.